What follows describes a single TCR beta chain. The record originates from a study of blood T cell repertoires in COVID-19. On the study more broadly: Specimens from acute and convalescent COVID-19 originated in the United States, Italy and Spain.

Original processing notes: Counts of nucleated cells, estimated from reference gene primer amplification, were obtained. Some clones are missing from TCRdb's copy, which holds only in-frame ones; the method was immunoSEQ multiplex PCR. V, J and clone size derive from that table, while D and trimming were established from the DNA sequence. The sample lists 220,000 or so clones; roughly 90% were seen once. Trimming at V came to 5 bases and at J to 0 bases, leaving 8 bases not matched to a gene. The CDR3 length is 16 residues. Germline values: CDR1 SGHDN, CDR2 FVKESK. The chain recombines TRBV14 with TRBJ2-3; 7 bases match TRBD1. The sample taken for sequencing was PBMCs or T cells enriched from blood (not recorded which). This clonotype was obtained from a man aged 25-45 years who had been exposed to COVID-19. The CDR3 DNA is TGTGCCAGCAGCAAAGGGGGCGCAGGTAGCACAGATACGCAGTATTTT. Translated, it gives CASSKGGAGSTDTQYF.